The entry below gives a single T cell receptor (beta chain) sequence along with its context. The record originates from a study of cytomegalovirus exposure and HLA in healthy donors. Produced via immunoSEQ multiplex PCR; TCRdb's table is partial and in-frame only. The sample consists of hundreds of thousands of clones, more than 75% of them appearing once. V dropped 4 bases and J dropped 5; count of bases not matched to a gene: 9. This CDR3 comprises 17 residues. Germline V gene lookup returns CDR1 MRHNA and CDR2 SNTAGT. Sequencing was done on a sample of PBMCs. The rearrangement uses TRBV6-4 and TRBJ2-2; TRBD2 matches at 11 bases. The receptor was derived from a man between 18 and 29 years old in good health and CMV-seropositive. CDR3: CASSGTETSGTTGELFF. DNA for the CDR3: TGTGCCAGCAGTGGCACTGAGACTAGCGGGACGACCGGGGAGCTGTTTTTT.